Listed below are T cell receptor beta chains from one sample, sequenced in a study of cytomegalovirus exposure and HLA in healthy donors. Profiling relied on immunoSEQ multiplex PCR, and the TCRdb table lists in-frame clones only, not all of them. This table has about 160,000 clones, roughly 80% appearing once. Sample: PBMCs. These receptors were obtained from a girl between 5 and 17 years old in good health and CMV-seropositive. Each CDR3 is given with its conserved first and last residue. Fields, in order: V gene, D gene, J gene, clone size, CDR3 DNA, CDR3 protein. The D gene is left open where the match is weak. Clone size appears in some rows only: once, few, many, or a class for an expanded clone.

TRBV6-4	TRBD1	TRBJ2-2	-	TGTGCCACAAAAAGGACAGGGGGCACCACCGGGGAGCTGTTTTTT	CATKRTGGTTGELFF
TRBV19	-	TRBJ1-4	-	TGTGCCAGTCTCGACCCAGTCCCTGCGGCTAATGAAAAACTGTTTTTT	CASLDPVPAANEKLFF
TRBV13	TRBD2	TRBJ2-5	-	TGTGCCAGCAGCTCTGGGACTAGCGGGGGGCTTGAGGAGACCCAGTACTTC	CASSSGTSGGLEETQYF
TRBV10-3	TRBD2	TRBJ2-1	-	TGTGCCATCAGTGAGTCAGGCGGGGGGGCCTTCAATGAGCAGTTCTTC	CAISESGGGAFNEQFF
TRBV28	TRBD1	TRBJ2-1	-	TGTGCCAGCAGACGGATGGACAGGGGAGAGCAGTTCTTC	CASRRMDRGEQFF
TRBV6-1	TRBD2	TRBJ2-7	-	TGTGCCAGCAGTGATGACCCGGGCGGGAGAACCTACGAGCAGTACTTC	CASSDDPGGRTYEQYF
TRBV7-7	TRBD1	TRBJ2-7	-	TGTGCTAGCAGTTCCGACAGGGGAGACGAGCAGTACTTC	CASSSDRGDEQYF
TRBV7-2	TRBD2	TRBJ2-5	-	TGTGCCAGCAGCTCCGGGACTAGTCGAGAGACCCAGTACTTC	CASSSGTSRETQYF
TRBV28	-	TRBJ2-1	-	TGTGCCAGCAGCACCCTGTGGGCGGGAAATAGGAATGAGCAGTTCTTC	CASSTLWAGNRNEQFF
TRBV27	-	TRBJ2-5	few	TGTGCCAGCAGTTTCTCTGGGCAGGGGGAGACCCAGTACTTC	CASSFSGQGETQYF
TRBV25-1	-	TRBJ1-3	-	TGTGCCAGCAGTGAAATGGCGGTGAGAGGGGGGGACACCATATATTTT	CASSEMAVRGGDTIYF
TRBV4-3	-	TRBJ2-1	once	TGCGCCAGCAGCCAAGAACAGGGCCGCTACAATGAGCAGTTCTTC	CASSQEQGRYNEQFF
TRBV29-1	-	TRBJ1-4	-	TGCAGCGTTGCCCAGGGGAGTACTAATGAAAAACTGTTTTTT	CSVAQGSTNEKLFF
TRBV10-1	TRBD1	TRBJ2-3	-	TGCGCCAGCAACCACCACAGGGGCAACCTCACAGATACGCAGTATTTT	CASNHHRGNLTDTQYF
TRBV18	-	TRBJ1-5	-	TGTGCCAGCTCAACACGGACCGGAGGCAACAATCAGCCCCAGCATTTT	CASSTRTGGNNQPQHF
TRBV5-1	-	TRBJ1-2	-	TGCGCCAGCAGCCGGACGTTTGGGGCCACCGATAACTATGGCTACACCTTC	CASSRTFGATDNYGYTF
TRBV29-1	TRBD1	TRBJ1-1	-	TGCAGCGTTGAAGACGGGACAGGGGGCTCGGGGACTGAAGCTTTCTTT	CSVEDGTGGSGTEAFF
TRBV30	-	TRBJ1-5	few	TGTGCCTGGAGTGCCTATATGGGGGCTTATCAGCCCCAGCATTTT	CAWSAYMGAYQPQHF
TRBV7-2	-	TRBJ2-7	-	TGTGCCAGCAGCTTAGTTAGCTCCTACGAGCAGTACTTC	CASSLVSSYEQYF
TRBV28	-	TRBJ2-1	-	TGTGCCAGCAGTTTAGGGCGGGACCCCTCCAATGAGCAGTTCTTC	CASSLGRDPSNEQFF
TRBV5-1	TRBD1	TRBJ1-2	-	TGCGCCAGCAGCTTGGAAGGGGGCGAAGGCTACACCTTC	CASSLEGGEGYTF
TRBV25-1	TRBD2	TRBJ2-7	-	TGTGCCAGCAGTGATCGGGGTAGCGGGGCATACGAGCAGTACTTC	CASSDRGSGAYEQYF
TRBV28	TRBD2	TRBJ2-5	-	TGTGCCAGCAGTTTGCCTAGCGGGGACCAAGAGACCCAGTACTTC	CASSLPSGDQETQYF
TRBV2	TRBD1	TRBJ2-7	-	TGTGCCAGCAGTCCCCTCCCGGGACAGGGGAACGAGCAGTACTTC	CASSPLPGQGNEQYF
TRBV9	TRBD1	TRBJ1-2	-	TGTGCCAGCAGCGGTGGGGCCAGGGGGCGCATCTATGGCTACACCTTC	CASSGGARGRIYGYTF
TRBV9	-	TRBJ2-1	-	TGTGCCAGCAGCGCGGGGGACCCTGATTACAATGAGCAGTTCTTC	CASSAGDPDYNEQFF
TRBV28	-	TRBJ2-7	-	TGTGCCAGCAGCTGGGACACCGAGGGGACATTTAGCTCCTACGAGCAGTACTTC	CASSWDTEGTFSSYEQYF
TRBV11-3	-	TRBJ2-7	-	TGTGCCAGCGGCGCAGGGGGGACAAAGGAGCAGTACTTC	CASGAGGTKEQYF
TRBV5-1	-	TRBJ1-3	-	TGCGCCAGCAGCCCCGGACGGGGCACCATATATTTT	CASSPGRGTIYF